A selection of T cell receptor beta chains follows, all from one sample in a study of blood T cell repertoires in COVID-19. Here immunoSEQ multiplex PCR was the method, and the copy in TCRdb shows in-frame clones only, minus some. Of approximately 150,000 clones listed, 75% to 90% are singletons. Sequencing was done on a sample of peripheral blood. These receptor sequences come from a human donor in a cohort sampled during active COVID-19. CDR3s include the opening cysteine and the closing phenylalanine or tryptophan. The order of the fields is D gene, V gene, J gene, clone size, CDR3 DNA, CDR3 protein. A D gene is named only where the DNA matches it firmly. Size is omitted from some rows. Given values are once, few, many or a class for expanded clones.

TRBD1	TRBV7-6	TRBJ2-1	-	TGTGCCAGCAGCTTAGGACAGGGGATCTACAATGAGCAGTTCTTC	CASSLGQGIYNEQFF
TRBD1	TRBV2	TRBJ1-2	few	TGTGCCATCCGACAGGGGGCCTTACAGGTCTATGGCTACACCTTC	CAIRQGALQVYGYTF
-	TRBV2	TRBJ2-3	-	TGTGCCAGCAGTTTGGGGCTGACAGATACGCAGTATTTT	CASSLGLTDTQYF
-	TRBV2	TRBJ1-1	-	TGTGCCAGCAGTGGACTCCGGGACACTGAAGCTTTCTTT	CASSGLRDTEAFF
-	TRBV18	TRBJ1-1	-	TGTGCCAGCTCACCACCGAACAGGGCATACATGAACACTGAAGCTTTCTTT	CASSPPNRAYMNTEAFF
TRBD1	TRBV7-9	TRBJ1-2	-	TGTGCCAGCAGCTTAGGACAGGGCCTGACTAACTATGGCTACACCTTC	CASSLGQGLTNYGYTF
TRBD1	TRBV6-5	TRBJ1-1	-	TGTGCCAGCAGATCGACCCACAGGGGTGAAGCTTTCTTT	CASRSTHRGEAFF
-	TRBV5-1	TRBJ1-1	few	TGCGCCAGCAGCTTCACGACGGAGGGAAACACTGAAGCTTTCTTT	CASSFTTEGNTEAFF
-	TRBV2	TRBJ1-2	-	TGTGCCAGCAGCCCCCAGGGCTTAACGGTGAACTATGGCTACACCTTC	CASSPQGLTVNYGYTF
TRBD2	TRBV12-5	TRBJ2-1	-	TGTGCTAGTGGTTTGGTACTTAGCGGGACCTCCTACAATGAGCAGTTCTTC	CASGLVLSGTSYNEQFF
TRBD1	TRBV15	TRBJ1-4	-	TGTGCCACCAGCAGAGTAGCACGACAGGGTGAAAAACTGTTTTTT	CATSRVARQGEKLFF
TRBD2	TRBV9	TRBJ2-3	-	TGTGCCAGCAGCACCAGACTAGCGGGGGACTCGGATACGCAGTATTTT	CASSTRLAGDSDTQYF
-	TRBV30	TRBJ1-3	-	TGTGCCTGGAGCGCGGACAGTGGAAACACCATATATTTT	CAWSADSGNTIYF
TRBD2	TRBV10-3	TRBJ2-1	-	TGTGCCATCAGTGGATCTAGCGGGATATACAATGAGCAGTTCTTC	CAISGSSGIYNEQFF
TRBD1	TRBV30	TRBJ1-6	-	TGTGCCTGGAGCCCTCAAGATAGGGGGCGACGGAATTCACCCCTCCACTTT	CAWSPQDRGRRNSPLHF
TRBD1	TRBV4-1	TRBJ1-6	-	TGCGCCAGCAGCCAAGACGACAGGGGACCGGGGAATTCACCCCTCCACTTT	CASSQDDRGPGNSPLHF
-	TRBV5-4	TRBJ2-3	-	TGTGCCAGCAGCCCCAGGGGCCCAGATACGCAGTATTTT	CASSPRGPDTQYF
TRBD2	TRBV6-6	TRBJ2-3	-	TGTGCCAGCAGATTTAGCGGGACTAGCACAGATACGCAGTATTTT	CASRFSGTSTDTQYF
TRBD2	TRBV28	TRBJ2-3	-	TGTGCCAGCAGTACCTCTAGCGGGAGTTTAACAGATACGCAGTATTTT	CASSTSSGSLTDTQYF
TRBD2	TRBV9	TRBJ2-1	-	TGTGCCAGCAGCCCCCGGACTAGCGGGAGTGGCAATGAGCAGTTCTTC	CASSPRTSGSGNEQFF
TRBD1	TRBV7-8	TRBJ2-5	few	TGTGCCAGCAGCGCGACAGGGGATGGGGAGACCCAGTACTTC	CASSATGDGETQYF
-	TRBV2	TRBJ1-1	-	TGTGCCAGCACGGCAGGGAATTTTAGGAGCACTGAAGCTTTCTTT	CASTAGNFRSTEAFF
-	TRBV2	TRBJ1-5	-	TGTGCCAGCAGGGGGACTGCCAGCAATCAGCCCCAGCATTTT	CASRGTASNQPQHF
TRBD2	TRBV4-2	TRBJ2-1	-	TGTGCCAGCAGCCAAGATTGGGCGGGGGGGCTGATGGATGAGCAGTTCTTC	CASSQDWAGGLMDEQFF
-	TRBV21-1	TRBJ2-2	-	TGTGCCAGCAGCAATAAGAAGACAGGTGATACGAACACCGGGGAGCTGTTTTTT	CASSNKKTGDTNTGELFF